Listed here are 13 T cell receptor beta chains from one sample, sequenced in a study of cytomegalovirus exposure and HLA in healthy donors. 60 Vbeta and 13 Jbeta primers were used in PCR. Clones were read by immunoSEQ multiplex PCR, and TCRdb kept only the in-frame ones, dropping some. In the table there are some 120,000 clones, around two thirds of which are singletons. Sequencing was performed on PBMCs. The receptors derive from a woman between 35 and 50 years old in good health and CMV-seropositive.

This clone was counted once. The chain employs TRBV27 and TRBJ1-2, with D possibly being TRBD1 (5 bases). The germline CDR1 and CDR2 sequences are MNHEY and SMNVEV (reference sequence). The CDR3 runs to 14 residues. The V end lost 4 bases, the J end lost 8 bases, and 17 bases lay between the germline ends. The CDR3 sequence is CASSSRRGTVGYTF. The CDR3 DNA sequence: TGTGCCAGCAGTTCCCGACGGGGGACGGTGGGCTACACCTTC.

The chain recombines TRBV11-2 with TRBJ2-7; 7 bases are shared with TRBD2. In germline, CDR1 is SGHAT, CDR2 FQNNGV. Trimming removed 5 bases from V and 2 bases from J; junction bases left unmatched: 6. This CDR3 is built from 14 residues. CDR3 amino acids: CASSLTGTTYEQYF. The CDR3 DNA reads as TGTGCCAGCAGCCTTACCGGGACTACCTACGAGCAGTACTTC.

The V call is TRBV28, the J call TRBJ1-1; 10 nucleotides match TRBD1. The CDR3 spans 15 residues. J lost 12 bases, V lost 6 bases, and 16 bases had no gene match. CDR1 is MDHEN, CDR2 SYDVKM, per germline. CDR3 nucleotides: TGTGCCAGCAGCCTTCAGGCCGGCTCGGGACAGGGGTCTTTCTTT. This gives the protein CASSLQAGSGQGSFF. The complete variable domain, with remaining parts taken from reference TRBV28 and TRBJ1-1, reads DVKVTQSSRYLVKRTGEKVFLECVQDMDHENMFWYRQDPGLGLRLIYFSYDVKMKEKGDIPEGYSVSREKKERFSLILESASTNQTSMYLCASSLQAGSGQGSFFGQGTRLTVV.

The rearrangement joins TRBV2 to TRBJ2-7; 11 positions agree with TRBD1. The CDR3 runs to 15 residues. The V and J ends lost 3 bases and 4 bases, in that order; junction bases with no gene match: 5. CDR1 and CDR2 from the germline V gene are SNHLY and FYNNEI. The CDR3 loop is CASSETGQGAYEQYF. The CDR3 DNA sequence: TGTGCCAGCAGTGAGACTGGACAGGGGGCTTACGAGCAGTACTTC.

Note on this clone: A read error may produce the germline difference seen at one junction end. Other DNA sequences from this sample encode an identical CDR3 as well. CDR3 amino acids: CASAPRDRVGGYTF. CDR3 DNA: TGCGCCAGCGCCCCCCGGGACAGGGTGGGAGGCTACACCTTC. V usage is TRBV27 and J usage is TRBJ1-2; 9 bases match TRBD1. The CDR3 runs 14 residues. The V gene's germline CDR1 is MNHEY and CDR2 SMNVEV (reference sequence).

J is TRBJ2-2 and V is TRBV2; D is ambiguous. Trimming took off 8 bases at V and 8 bases at J, with 9 bases between the two ends. This CDR3 spans 11 amino acids. The germline V gene encodes CDR1 SNHLY and CDR2 FYNNEI. CDR3 residues: CASVRVGELFF. CDR3 coding DNA: TGTGCCAGCGTACGGGTGGGGGAGCTGTTTTTT.

V gene TRBV18 combines with J gene TRBJ1-2; D unresolved. This CDR3 region has 14 residues. V was pared by 1 base and J by 7 bases, with 13 bases between. Germline V gene sequence: CDR1 KGHSH, CDR2 LQKENI. For the CDR3, the DNA is TGTGCCAGCTCACCACGGAGGGAGAGGGTTGGCTACACCTTC. Protein: CASSPRRERVGYTF.

The chain has TRBV7-9 and TRBJ1-4; TRBD1 agrees at 7 bases. Losses at the gene ends were 5 bases for V and 8 bases for J; bases not matched to a gene: 11. CDR3 length: 15 amino acids. Per the germline V gene, CDR1 is SEHNR and CDR2 is FQNEAQ (reference sequence). In DNA, the CDR3 is TGTGCCAGCAGCGAAGGGACAGTCGGTCTCGAAAAACTGTTTTTT. This codes for CASSEGTVGLEKLFF.

The chain is built from TRBV27 and TRBJ1-2; 12 bases align to TRBD1. Trimming removed 8 bases from V and 6 bases from J; junction bases left unmatched: 16. Germline values: CDR1 MNHEY, CDR2 SMNVEV (reference sequence). This CDR3 region has 17 residues. CDR3 DNA: TGTGCCAGCCGACCGATCCCCGGGACAGGGGGCGCTGATGGCTACACCTTC. The encoded protein is CASRPIPGTGGADGYTF.

The gene calls are TRBV11-2 and TRBJ2-1, with D possibly being TRBD2 (5 bases). This CDR3 is 12 amino acids long. The germline CDR1 and CDR2 sequences are SGHAT and FQNNGV. Between the trimmed V and J ends, which lost 6 bases and 9 bases, there was a span of 12 bases. The CDR3 bases are TGTGCCAGCAGGGCGCGGGTGCTTGAGCAGTTCTTC. As protein: CASRARVLEQFF.

V usage is TRBV19 and J usage is TRBJ2-5; TRBD2 is a possible D gene (5 bases). Per germline, CDR1 LNHDA and CDR2 SQIVND (reference sequence). CDR3 length: 15 residues. Trimming left V 3 bases short and J 4 bases short, with 15 bases between. The CDR3 reads CASSIRAAGRETQYF. DNA of the CDR3: TGTGCCAGTAGTATTAGGGCCGCGGGTAGAGAGACCCAGTACTTC.

The chain is built from TRBV5-6 and TRBJ1-1; D uncertain. The CDR3 runs 15 residues. Germline CDR1 SGHDT, CDR2 YYEEEE. V was clipped by 4 bases and J by 1 base, with 14 bases between them. CDR3 sequence: CASSVYYRENTEAFF. Written as DNA, the CDR3 is TGTGCCAGCAGCGTATACTACCGGGAGAACACTGAAGCTTTCTTT.

V is TRBV28 and J is TRBJ2-7; D possibly corresponds to TRBD1 (8 bases). Deletions cut 6 bases from V and 4 bases from J, with 25 bases between. The CDR3 length is 17 residues. Germline lookup yields CDR1 MDHEN and CDR2 SYDVKM. The CDR3 sequence: CASRPRGRGQVAYEQYF. The CDR3 coding sequence is TGTGCCAGCAGGCCTCGGGGGAGGGGACAGGTGGCTTACGAGCAGTACTTC.